In this sample, the clone carrying this T cell receptor (beta chain) turned up many times. Its antigen is as yet unknown. This sample is drawn from a study of T cells in Graves' hyperthyroidism and ophthalmopathy. On the study more broadly: Blood from the periphery was taken at initial diagnosis, before any treatment.

Overall study findings and caveats: Most clonotypes expanded in the thyroid (above 0.001) were also present in blood.

The ends were cut back, 4 bases at V and 4 bases at J, with 8 bases in the middle. CDR1 and CDR2 (germline): DFQATT, SNEGSKA (reference sequence). This CDR3 spans 11 amino acids. The TCR beta CDR3 regions underwent amplification using RNA transcripts as the source. The TCR CDR3 first-round RT-PCR relied on the HTBI primer set. Each CDR3 protein gets one entry after TCRdb re-called the multiplex PCR reads with MiXCR. In the table there are under 450,000 distinct CDR3 sequences, 15% to 19% of which are singletons. Patients aged 18 to 65 had newly diagnosed hyperthyroidism of under 2 months' duration. From roughly 9.2 ml of fresh peripheral blood, PBMCs were isolated.

This receptor was taken from a woman aged 18-35 years with Graves' hyperthyroidism. The sample comprised blood. This chain uses TRBV20-1 with TRBJ2-7; no clear D gene. CDR3 residues: CSAKFGYEQYF. CDR3 in DNA: TGCAGTGCTAAATTCGGGTACGAGCAGTACTTC.